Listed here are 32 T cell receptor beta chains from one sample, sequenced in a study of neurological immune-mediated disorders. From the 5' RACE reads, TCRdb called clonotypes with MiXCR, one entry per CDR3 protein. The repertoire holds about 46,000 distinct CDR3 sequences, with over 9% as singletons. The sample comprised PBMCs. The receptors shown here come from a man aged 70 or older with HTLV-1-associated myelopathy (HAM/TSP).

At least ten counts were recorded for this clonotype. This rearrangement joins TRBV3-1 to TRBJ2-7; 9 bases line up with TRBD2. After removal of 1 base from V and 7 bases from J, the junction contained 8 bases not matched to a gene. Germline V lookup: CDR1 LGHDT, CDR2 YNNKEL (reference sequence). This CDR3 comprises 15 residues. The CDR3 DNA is TGTGCCAGCAGCCAAGGACGCGGGAGGGCTACGGAGCAGTACTTC. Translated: CASSQGRGRATEQYF.

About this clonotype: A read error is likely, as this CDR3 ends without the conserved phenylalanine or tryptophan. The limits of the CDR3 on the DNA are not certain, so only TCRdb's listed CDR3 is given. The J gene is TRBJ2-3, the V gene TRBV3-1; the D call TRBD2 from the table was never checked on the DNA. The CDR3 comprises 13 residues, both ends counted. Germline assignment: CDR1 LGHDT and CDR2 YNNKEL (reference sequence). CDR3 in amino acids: CASSQVKGLGPHL.

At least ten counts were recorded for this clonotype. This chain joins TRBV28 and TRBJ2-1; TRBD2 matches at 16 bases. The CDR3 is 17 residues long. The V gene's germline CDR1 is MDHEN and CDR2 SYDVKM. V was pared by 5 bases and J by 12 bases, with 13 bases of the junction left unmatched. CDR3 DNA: TGTGCCAGCAGTGAAACCGGGACTAGCGGGAGGGCGCGGGGGCAGTTCTTC. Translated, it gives CASSETGTSGRARGQFF.

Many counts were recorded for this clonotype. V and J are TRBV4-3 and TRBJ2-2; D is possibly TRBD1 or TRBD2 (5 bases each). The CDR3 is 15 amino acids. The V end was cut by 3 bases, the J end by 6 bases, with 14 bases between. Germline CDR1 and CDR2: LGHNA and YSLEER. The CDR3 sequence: CASSQTGTGAGELFF. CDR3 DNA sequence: TGCGCCAGCAGCCAGACCGGGACCGGCGCCGGGGAGCTGTTTTTT.

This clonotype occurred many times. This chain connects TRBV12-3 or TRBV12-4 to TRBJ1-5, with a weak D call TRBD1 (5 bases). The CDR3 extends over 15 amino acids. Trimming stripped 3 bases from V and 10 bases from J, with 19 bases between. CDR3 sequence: CASSFRFRGEAPQHF. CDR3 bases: TGTGCCAGCAGTTTCAGGTTCCGAGGGGAAGCTCCCCAGCATTTT.

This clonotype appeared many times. The CDR3 DNA is TGCGCCAGCAGCCAACCTCTGGTAGTATCCCAGTATAGTTTGGAAGCTTTCTTT. Its protein product is CASSQPLVVSQYSLEAFF. The rearrangement uses TRBV4-1 and TRBJ1-1; D remains ambiguous. Trimming pared 2 bases from V and 8 bases from J, leaving 27 bases between. Germline-derived CDR1 and CDR2 are MGHRA and YSYEKL. The CDR3 is made up of 18 amino acids.

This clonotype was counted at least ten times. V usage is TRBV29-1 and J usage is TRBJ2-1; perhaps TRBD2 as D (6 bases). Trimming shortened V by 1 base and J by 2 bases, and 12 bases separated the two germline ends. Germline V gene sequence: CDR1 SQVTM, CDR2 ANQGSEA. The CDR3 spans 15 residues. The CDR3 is CSVEGGGTTYNEQFF. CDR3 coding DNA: TGCAGCGTTGAAGGGGGCGGGACCACCTACAATGAGCAGTTCTTC.

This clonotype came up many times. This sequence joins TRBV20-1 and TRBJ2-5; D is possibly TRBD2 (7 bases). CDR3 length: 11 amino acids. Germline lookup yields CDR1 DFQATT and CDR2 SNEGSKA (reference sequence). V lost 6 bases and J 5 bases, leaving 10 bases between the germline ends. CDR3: CSARGGETQYF. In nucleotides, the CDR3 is TGCAGTGCGAGGGGGGGCGAGACCCAGTACTTC.

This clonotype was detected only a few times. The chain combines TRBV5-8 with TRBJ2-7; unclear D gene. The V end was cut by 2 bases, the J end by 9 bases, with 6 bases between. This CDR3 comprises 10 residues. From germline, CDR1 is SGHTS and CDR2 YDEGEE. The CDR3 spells CASSFFPQYF. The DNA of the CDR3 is TGTGCCAGCAGCTTCTTCCCGCAGTACTTC. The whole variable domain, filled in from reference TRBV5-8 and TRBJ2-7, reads EAGVTQSPTHLIKTRGQQATLRCSPISGHTSVYWYQQALGLGLQFLLWYDEGEERNRGNFPPRFSGRQFPNYSSELNVNALELEDSALYLCASSFFPQYFGPGTRLTVT.

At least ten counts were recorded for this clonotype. CDR3 loop: CASKDRDYNEQFF. The DNA of the CDR3 is TGTGCCAGCAAGGACAGGGACTACAATGAGCAGTTCTTC. This sequence joins TRBV28 and TRBJ2-1; 8 bases line up with TRBD1. This CDR3 has 13 amino acids. V lost 7 bases and J lost 3; bases outside the gene matches: 2. Germline values: CDR1 MDHEN, CDR2 SYDVKM.

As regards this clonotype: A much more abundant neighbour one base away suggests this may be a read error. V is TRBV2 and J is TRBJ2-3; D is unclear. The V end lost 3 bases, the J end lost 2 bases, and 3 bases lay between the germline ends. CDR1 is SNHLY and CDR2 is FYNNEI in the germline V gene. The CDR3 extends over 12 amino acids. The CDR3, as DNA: TGTGCCAGCAGTGACTCCACAGATACGCAGTATTTT. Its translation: CASSDSTDTQYF.

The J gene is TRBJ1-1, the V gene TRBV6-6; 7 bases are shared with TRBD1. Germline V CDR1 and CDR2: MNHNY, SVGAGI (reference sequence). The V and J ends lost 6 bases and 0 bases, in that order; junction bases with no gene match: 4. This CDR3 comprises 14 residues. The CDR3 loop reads CASSYRGVNTEAFF. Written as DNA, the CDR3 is TGTGCCAGCAGCTACAGGGGAGTGAACACTGAAGCTTTCTTT.

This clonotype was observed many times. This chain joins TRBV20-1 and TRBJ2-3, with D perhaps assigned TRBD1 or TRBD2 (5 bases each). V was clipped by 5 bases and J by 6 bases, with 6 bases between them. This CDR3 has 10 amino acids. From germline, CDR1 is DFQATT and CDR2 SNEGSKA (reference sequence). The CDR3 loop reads CSAWGDTQYF. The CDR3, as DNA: TGCAGTGCTTGGGGGGATACGCAGTATTTT.

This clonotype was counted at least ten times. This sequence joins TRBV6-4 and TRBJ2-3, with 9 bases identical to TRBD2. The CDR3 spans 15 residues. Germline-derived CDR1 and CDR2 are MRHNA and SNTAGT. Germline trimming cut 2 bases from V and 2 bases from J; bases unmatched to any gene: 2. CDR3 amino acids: CASSDEREATDTQYF. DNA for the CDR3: TGTGCCAGCAGTGACGAGCGGGAGGCCACAGATACGCAGTATTTT.

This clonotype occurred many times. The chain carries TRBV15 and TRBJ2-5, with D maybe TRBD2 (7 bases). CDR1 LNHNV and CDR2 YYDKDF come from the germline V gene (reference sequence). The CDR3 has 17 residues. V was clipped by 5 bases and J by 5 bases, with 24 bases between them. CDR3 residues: CATSSRRGGRAPETQYF. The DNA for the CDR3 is TGTGCCACCAGCTCCCGCCGAGGGGGGAGGGCCCCCGAGACCCAGTACTTC.

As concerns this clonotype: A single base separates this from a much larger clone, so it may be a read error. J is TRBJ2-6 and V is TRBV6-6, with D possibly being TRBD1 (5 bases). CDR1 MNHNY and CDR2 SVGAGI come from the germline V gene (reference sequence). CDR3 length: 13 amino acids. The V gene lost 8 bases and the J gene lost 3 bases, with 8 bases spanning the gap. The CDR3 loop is CASGAYGANVLTF. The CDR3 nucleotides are TGTGCCAGCGGGGCCTATGGGGCCAACGTCCTGACTTTC.

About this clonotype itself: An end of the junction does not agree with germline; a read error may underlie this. This CDR3 reads CAIRAGGPGKNIRYF. The CDR3 nucleotides read TGTGCCATACGAGCGGGAGGACCGGGCAAAAACATTCGGTACTTC. The chain is built from TRBV28 and TRBJ2-4, with 9 bases that match TRBD2. Germline V gene sequence: CDR1 MDHEN, CDR2 SYDVKM. The CDR3 is made up of 15 amino acids.

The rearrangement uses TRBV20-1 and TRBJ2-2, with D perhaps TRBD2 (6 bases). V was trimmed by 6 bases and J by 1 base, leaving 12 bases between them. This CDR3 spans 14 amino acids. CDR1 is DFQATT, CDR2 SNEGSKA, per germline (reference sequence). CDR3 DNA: TGCAGTGCGCGCGTGGGAGGGAACACCGGGGAGCTGTTTTTT. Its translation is CSARVGGNTGELFF.

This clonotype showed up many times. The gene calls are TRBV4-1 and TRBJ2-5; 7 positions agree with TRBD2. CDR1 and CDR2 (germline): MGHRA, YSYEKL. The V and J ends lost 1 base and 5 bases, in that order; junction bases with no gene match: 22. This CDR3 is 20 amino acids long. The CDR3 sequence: CASSQVGPSGKGPIIETQYF. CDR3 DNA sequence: TGCGCCAGCAGCCAAGTCGGCCCTAGCGGAAAAGGTCCCATCATTGAGACCCAGTACTTC.

This CDR3 reads CASSLVSGIPNYEQYF. For the CDR3, the DNA is TGTGCCAGCAGCTTAGTTAGCGGGATACCTAACTACGAGCAGTACTTC. The chain joins TRBV7-2 to TRBJ2-7; 8 nucleotides align to TRBD2. Trimming cost V 1 base and J 3 bases; bases outside gene matches: 8. This CDR3 region has 16 residues. Looked up from germline, CDR1 is SGHTA and CDR2 is FQGNSA.

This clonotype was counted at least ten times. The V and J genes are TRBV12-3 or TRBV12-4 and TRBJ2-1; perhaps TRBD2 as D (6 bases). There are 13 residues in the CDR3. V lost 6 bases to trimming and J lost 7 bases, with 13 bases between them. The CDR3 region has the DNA TGTGCCAGCAGGGTACGGGGGAGAAATGAGCAGTTCTTC. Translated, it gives CASRVRGRNEQFF.

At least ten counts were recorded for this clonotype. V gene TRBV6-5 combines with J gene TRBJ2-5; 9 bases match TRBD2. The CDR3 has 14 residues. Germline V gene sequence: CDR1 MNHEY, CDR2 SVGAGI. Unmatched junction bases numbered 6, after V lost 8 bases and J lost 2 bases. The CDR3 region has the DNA TGTGCCAGCGCTGATAGCGGGGGACAAGAGACCCAGTACTTC. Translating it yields CASADSGGQETQYF.

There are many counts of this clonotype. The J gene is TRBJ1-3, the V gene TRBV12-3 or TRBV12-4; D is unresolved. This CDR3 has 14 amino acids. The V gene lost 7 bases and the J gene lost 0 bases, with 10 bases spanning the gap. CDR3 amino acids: CASKRLLSGNTIYF. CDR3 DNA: TGTGCCAGCAAACGGTTGCTCTCTGGAAACACCATATATTTT.

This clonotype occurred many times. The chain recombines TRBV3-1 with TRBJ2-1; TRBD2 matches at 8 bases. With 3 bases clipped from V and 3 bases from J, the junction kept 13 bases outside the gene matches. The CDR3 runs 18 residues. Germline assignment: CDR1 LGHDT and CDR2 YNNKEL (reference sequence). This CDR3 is CASSQNLYSGIDYNEQFF. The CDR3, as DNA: TGTGCCAGCAGCCAGAATCTTTATAGCGGGATTGACTACAATGAGCAGTTCTTC.

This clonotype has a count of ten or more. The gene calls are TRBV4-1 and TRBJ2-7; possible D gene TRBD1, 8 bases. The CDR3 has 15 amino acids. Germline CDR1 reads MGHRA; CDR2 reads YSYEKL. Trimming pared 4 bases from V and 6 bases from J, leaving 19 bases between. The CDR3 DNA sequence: TGCGCCAGCAGCCTAAACCCGGACAGGGAGGGCGAGCAGTACTTC. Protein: CASSLNPDREGEQYF.

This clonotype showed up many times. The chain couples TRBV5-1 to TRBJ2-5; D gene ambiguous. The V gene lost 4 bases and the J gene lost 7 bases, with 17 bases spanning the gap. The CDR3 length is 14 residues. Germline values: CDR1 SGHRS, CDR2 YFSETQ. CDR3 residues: CASSPDVDSGTQYF. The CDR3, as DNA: TGCGCCAGCAGCCCAGACGTAGATTCGGGGACCCAGTACTTC.

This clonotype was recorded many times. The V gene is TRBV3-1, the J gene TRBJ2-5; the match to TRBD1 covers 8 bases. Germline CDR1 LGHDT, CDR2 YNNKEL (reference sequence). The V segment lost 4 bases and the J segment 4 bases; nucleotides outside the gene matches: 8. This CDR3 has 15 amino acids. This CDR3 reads CASSRRTGRGETQYF. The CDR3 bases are TGTGCCAGCAGCCGGCGGACAGGGCGGGGAGAGACCCAGTACTTC.

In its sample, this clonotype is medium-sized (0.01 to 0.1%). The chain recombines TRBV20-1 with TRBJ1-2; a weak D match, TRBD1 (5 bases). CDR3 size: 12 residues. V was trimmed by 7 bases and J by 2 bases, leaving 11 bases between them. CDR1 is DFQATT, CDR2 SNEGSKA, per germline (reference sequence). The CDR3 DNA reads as TGCAGTGTTAGCCGGGGGAACTATGGCTACACCTTC. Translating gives CSVSRGNYGYTF.

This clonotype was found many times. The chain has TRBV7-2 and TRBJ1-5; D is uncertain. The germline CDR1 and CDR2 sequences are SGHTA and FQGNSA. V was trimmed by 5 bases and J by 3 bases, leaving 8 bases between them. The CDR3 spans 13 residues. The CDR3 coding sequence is TGTGCCAGCAGCCCTTCCTTCAATCAGCCCCAGCATTTT. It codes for CASSPSFNQPQHF.

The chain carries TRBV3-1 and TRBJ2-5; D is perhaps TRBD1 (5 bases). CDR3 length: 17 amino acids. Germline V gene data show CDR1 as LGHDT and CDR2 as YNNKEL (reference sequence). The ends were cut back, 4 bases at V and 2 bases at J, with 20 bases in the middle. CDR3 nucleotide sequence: TGTGCCAGCAGCCCTTCCCCAGGTACAGGTCAGCAAGAGACCCAGTACTTC. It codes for CASSPSPGTGQQETQYF.

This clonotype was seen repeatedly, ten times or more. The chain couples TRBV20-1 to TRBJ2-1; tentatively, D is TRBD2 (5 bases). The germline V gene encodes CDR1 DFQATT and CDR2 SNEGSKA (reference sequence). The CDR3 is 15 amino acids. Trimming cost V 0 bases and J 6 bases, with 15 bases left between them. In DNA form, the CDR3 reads TGCAGTGCTAGAGATCGAGTAAGCGGAACCAATGAGCAGTTCTTC. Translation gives CSARDRVSGTNEQFF.

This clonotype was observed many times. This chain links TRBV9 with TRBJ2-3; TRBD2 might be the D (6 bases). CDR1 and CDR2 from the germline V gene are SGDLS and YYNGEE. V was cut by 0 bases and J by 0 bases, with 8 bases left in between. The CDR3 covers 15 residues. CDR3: CASSVAGASTDTQYF. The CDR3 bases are TGTGCCAGCAGCGTAGCGGGAGCTAGCACAGATACGCAGTATTTT.